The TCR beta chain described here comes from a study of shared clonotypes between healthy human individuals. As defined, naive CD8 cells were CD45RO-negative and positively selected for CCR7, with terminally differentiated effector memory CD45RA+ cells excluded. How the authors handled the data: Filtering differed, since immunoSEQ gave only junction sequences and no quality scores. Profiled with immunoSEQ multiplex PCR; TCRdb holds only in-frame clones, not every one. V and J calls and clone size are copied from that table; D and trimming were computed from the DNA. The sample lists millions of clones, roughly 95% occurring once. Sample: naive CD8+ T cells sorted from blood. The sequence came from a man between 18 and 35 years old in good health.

The CDR3: CASKNVGTDTQYF. CDR3 DNA: TGTGCCAGCAAGAACGTCGGCACAGATACGCAGTATTTT. This chain uses TRBV28 with TRBJ2-3; D not resolved. This CDR3 contains 13 residues. V lost 7 bases and J lost 1, with 9 bases in between. Germline CDR1 reads MDHEN; CDR2 reads SYDVKM.